This T cell receptor beta chain was found in a study of OX40 agonist ivuxolimab in advanced cancers. Trimming left V 6 bases short and J 8 bases short, with 10 bases between. The CDR3 totals 11 residues. Germline V lookup: CDR1 SGHNT, CDR2 YYREEE (reference sequence). Generated by immunoSEQ multiplex PCR, the TCRdb table keeps only in-frame clones and is missing some. This table has approximately 25,000 clones, approximately 85% appearing once. The receptor comes from an adult with an advanced solid tumor such as melanoma, head and neck, liver or kidney cancer. The chain couples TRBV5-4 to TRBJ2-3; D perhaps matches TRBD1 (5 bases). The material sequenced was CD4+ or CD8+ T cells sorted from blood, taken in a trial of the OX40 agonist ivuxolimab. The CDR3 reads CASTSQGTQYF. CDR3 coding DNA: TGTGCCAGCACTAGTCAGGGTACGCAGTATTTT.